The entry below gives a single T cell receptor (beta chain) sequence along with its context. What it binds is not known. The CDR3 end lies 3 residues beyond the end of the read and is filled in from the germline J gene. This record comes from a study of T cells in women clearing cervical HPV infection. TCRdb's table, derived via immunoSEQ multiplex PCR, lists solely in-frame clones and lacks some. The table counts under 50,000 clones; 0.95% to 1% lies in the top ten. The CDR3 is 15 amino acids. The V and J ends lost 1 base and 9 bases respectively, with 16 bases between them. Germline V CDR1 and CDR2: SGHAT, FQNNGV. Notes on the study in general: TRBV6-7 relative abundance averaged approximately 0.1% in cases and roughly 0.17% in controls. Each sample's T-cell count was unknown, possibly confounding richness.

This clonotype was obtained from a woman aged 18 to 75 with a cervical HPV16 infection that either progressed to CIN3+ or cleared (not recorded which). Material for sequencing was blood buffy coat. The chain employs TRBV11-2 and TRBJ1-5; no clear D gene. The CDR3 loop reads CASSLVSRKEGPQHF. CDR3 DNA, as far as it was read: TGTGCCAGCAGCTTAGTGTCGAGGAAAGAGGGGCCC.